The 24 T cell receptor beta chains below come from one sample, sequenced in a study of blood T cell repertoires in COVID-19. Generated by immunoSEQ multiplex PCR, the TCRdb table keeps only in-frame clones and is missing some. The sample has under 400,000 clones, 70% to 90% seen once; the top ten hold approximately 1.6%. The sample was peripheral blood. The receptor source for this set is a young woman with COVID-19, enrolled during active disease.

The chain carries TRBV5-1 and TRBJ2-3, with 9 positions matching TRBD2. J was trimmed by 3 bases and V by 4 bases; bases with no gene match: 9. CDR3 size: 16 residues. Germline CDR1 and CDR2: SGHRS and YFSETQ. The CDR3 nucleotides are TGCGCCAGCAGCCAATCGCGGGGGGGCATGACAGATACGCAGTATTTT. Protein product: CASSQSRGGMTDTQYF. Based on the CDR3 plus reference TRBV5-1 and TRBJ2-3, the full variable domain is KAGVTQTPRYLIKTRGQQVTLSCSPISGHRSVSWYQQTPGQGLQFLFEYFSETQRNKGNFPGRFSGRQFSNSRSEMNVSTLELGDSALYLCASSQSRGGMTDTQYFGPGTRLTVL.

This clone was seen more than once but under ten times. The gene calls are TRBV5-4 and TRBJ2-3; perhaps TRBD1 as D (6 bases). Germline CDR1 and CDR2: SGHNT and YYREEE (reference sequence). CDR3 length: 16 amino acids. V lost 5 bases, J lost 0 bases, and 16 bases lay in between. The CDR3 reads CASRGAGSPSTDTQYF. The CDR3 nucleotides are TGTGCCAGCAGGGGGGCTGGCAGCCCTAGCACAGATACGCAGTATTTT.

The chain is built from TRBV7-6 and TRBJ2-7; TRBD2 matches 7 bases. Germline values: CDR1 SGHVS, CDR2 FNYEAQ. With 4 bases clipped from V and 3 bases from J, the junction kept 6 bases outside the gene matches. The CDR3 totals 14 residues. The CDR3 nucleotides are TGTGCCAGCAGCTCTACGGGACTATACTACGAGCAGTACTTC. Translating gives CASSSTGLYYEQYF.

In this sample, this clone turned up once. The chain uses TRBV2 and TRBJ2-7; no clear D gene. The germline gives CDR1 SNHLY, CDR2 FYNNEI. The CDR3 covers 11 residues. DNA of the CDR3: TGTGCCAGCAGTGAAGCTAGCCATATCTTTGTC. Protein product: CASSEASHIFV.

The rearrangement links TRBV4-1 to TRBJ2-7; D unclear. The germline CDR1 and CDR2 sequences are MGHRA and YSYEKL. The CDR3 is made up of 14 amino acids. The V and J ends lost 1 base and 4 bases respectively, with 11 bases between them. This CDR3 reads CASSQGVGPYEQYV. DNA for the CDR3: TGCGCCAGCAGCCAAGGAGTTGGGCCTTACGAGCAGTACGTC.

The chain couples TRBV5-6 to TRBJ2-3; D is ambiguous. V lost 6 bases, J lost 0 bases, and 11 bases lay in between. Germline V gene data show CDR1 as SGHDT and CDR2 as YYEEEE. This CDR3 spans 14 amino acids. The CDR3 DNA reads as TGTGCCAGCACCTACGTCGCTAGCACAGATACGCAGTATTTT. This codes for CASTYVASTDTQYF.

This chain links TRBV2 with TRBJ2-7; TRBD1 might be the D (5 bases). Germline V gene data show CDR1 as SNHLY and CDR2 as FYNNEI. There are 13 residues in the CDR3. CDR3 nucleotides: TGTGCCAGCAGGGAAGGACATTCCTACGAGCAGTACGTC. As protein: CASREGHSYEQYV.

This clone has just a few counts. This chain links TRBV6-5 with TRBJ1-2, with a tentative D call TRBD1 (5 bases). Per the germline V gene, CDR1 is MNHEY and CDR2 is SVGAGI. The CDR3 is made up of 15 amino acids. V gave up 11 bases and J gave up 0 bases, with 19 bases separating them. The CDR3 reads CASSRGGETNYGYTF. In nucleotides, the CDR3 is TGTGCCTCGTCAAGGGGAGGAGAGACTAACTATGGCTACACCTTC.

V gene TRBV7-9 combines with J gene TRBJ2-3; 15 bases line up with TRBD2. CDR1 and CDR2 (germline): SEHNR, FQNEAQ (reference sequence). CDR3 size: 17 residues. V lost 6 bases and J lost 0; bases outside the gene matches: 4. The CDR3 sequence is CASRGLAGGSSTDTQYF. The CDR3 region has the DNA TGTGCCAGCAGAGGACTAGCGGGGGGGTCTAGCACAGATACGCAGTATTTT.

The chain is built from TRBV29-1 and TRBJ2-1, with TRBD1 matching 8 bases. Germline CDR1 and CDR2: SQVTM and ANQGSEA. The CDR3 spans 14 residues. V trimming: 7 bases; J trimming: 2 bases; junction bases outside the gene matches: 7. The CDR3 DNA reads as TGCAGCGCCCGACAGACAGGGGCCTACAATGAGCAGTTCTTC. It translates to CSARQTGAYNEQFF.

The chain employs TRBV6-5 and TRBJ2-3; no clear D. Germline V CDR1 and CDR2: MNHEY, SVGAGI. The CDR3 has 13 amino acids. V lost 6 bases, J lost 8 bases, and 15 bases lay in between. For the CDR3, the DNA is TGTGCCAGCAGATACCAGGATTTCGGTACGCAGTATTTT. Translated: CASRYQDFGTQYF.

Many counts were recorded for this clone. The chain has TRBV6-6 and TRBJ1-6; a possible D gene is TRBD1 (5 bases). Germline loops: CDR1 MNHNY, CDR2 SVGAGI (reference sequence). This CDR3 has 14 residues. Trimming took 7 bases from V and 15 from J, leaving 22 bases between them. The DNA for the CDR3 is TGTGCCAGCATTCGAAATCAGGGAAGTCGTCGCCTCCACTTT. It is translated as CASIRNQGSRRLHF.

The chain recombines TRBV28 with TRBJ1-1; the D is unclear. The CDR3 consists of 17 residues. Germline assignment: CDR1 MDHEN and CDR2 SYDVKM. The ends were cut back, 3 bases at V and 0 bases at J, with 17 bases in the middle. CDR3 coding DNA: TGTGCCAGCAGTTTGTCGTCAGCGGGCTGGGTGAACACTGAAGCTTTCTTT. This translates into CASSLSSAGWVNTEAFF. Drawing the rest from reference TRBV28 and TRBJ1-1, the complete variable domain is DVKVTQSSRYLVKRTGEKVFLECVQDMDHENMFWYRQDPGLGLRLIYFSYDVKMKEKGDIPEGYSVSREKKERFSLILESASTNQTSMYLCASSLSSAGWVNTEAFFGQGTRLTVV.

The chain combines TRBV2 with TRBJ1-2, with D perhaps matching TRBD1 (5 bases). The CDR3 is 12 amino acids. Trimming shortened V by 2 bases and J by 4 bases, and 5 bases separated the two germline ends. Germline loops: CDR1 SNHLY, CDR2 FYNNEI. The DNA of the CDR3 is TGTGCCAGCAGTGAAAGGGGCTATGGCTACACCTTC. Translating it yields CASSERGYGYTF.

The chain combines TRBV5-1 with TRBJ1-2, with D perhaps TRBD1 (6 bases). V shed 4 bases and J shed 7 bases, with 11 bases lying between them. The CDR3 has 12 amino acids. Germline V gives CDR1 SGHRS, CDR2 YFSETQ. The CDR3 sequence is CASSRTGSGYTF. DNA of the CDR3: TGCGCCAGCAGCCGTACAGGGTCTGGCTACACCTTC. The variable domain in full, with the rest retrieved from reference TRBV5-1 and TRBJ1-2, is KAGVTQTPRYLIKTRGQQVTLSCSPISGHRSVSWYQQTPGQGLQFLFEYFSETQRNKGNFPGRFSGRQFSNSRSEMNVSTLELGDSALYLCASSRTGSGYTFGSGTRLTVV.

The CDR3 nucleotides are TGTGCCAGCAGCCCCAGGACAGGGGGCGGGTTTAACTATGGCTACACCTTC. Its translation is CASSPRTGGGFNYGYTF. V is TRBV5-4 and J is TRBJ1-2; 11 bases map to TRBD1. After removal of 4 bases from V and 1 base from J, the junction contained 9 bases not matched to a gene. CDR1 SGHNT and CDR2 YYREEE come from the germline V gene (reference sequence). This CDR3 is built from 17 residues.

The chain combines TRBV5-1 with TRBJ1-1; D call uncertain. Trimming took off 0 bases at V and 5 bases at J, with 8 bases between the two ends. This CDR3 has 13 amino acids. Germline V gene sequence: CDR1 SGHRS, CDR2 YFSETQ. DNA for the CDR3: TGCGCCAGCAGCTTGGGCAGCGGAACTGAAGCTTTCTTT. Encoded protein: CASSLGSGTEAFF.

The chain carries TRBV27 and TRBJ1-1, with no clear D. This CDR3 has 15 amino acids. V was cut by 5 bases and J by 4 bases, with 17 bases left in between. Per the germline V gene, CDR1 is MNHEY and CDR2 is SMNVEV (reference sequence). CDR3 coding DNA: TGTGCCAGCAGTCCGCTGGTAACGGGGATCACTGAAGCTTTCTTT. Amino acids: CASSPLVTGITEAFF.

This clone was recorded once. CDR3: CASSEGLYGIDNSPLHF. The DNA of the CDR3 is TGTGCCAGCAGTGAGGGGTTATACGGGATAGATAATTCACCCCTCCACTTT. This chain links TRBV6-1 with TRBJ1-6; D is undetermined. The CDR3 has 17 amino acids. Germline values: CDR1 MNHNS, CDR2 SASEGT. The V and J ends lost 3 bases and 5 bases respectively, with 17 bases between them.

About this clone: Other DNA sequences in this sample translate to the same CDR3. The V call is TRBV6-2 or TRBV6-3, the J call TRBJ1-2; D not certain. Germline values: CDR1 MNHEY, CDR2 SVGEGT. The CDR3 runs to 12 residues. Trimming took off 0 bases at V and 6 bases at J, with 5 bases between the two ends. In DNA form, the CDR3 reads TGTGCCAGCAGTTACTCTCGGGATGGCTACACCTTC. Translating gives CASSYSRDGYTF.

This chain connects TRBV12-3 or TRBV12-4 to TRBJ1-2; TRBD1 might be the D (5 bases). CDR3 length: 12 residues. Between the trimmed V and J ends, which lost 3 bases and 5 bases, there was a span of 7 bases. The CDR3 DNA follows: TGTGCCAGCAGTTTTCAGGGATATGGCTACACCTTC. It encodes CASSFQGYGYTF.

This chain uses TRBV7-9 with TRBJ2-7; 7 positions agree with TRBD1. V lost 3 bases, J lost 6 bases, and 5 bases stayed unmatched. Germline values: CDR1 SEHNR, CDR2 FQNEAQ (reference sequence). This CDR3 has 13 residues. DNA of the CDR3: TGTGCCAGCAGCTTCACTGCAGGGGGCGAGCAGTACTTC. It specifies CASSFTAGGEQYF.

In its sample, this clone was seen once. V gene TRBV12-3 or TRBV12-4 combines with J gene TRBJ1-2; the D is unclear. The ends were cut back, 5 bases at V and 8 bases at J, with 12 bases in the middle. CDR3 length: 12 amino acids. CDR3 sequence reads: CASSVGLGGYTF. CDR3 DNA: TGTGCCAGCAGTGTGGGCCTTGGGGGCTACACCTTC.

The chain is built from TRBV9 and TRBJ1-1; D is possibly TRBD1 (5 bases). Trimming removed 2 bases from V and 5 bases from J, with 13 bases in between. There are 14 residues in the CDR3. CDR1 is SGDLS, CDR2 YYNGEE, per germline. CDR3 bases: TGTGCCAGCAGCGTGGGGGGAGGTGAGACTGAAGCTTTCTTT. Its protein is CASSVGGGETEAFF.